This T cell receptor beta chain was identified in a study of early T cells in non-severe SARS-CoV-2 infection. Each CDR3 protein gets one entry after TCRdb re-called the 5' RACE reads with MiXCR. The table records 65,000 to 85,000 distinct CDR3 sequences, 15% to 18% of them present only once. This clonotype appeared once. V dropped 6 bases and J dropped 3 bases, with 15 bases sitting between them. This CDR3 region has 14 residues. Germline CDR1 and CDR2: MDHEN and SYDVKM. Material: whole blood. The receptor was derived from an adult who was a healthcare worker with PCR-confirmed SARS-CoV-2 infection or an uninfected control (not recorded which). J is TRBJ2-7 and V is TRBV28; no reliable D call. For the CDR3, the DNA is TGTGCCAGCAGAACACTGAACCGCGACTACGAGCAGTACTTC. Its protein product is CASRTLNRDYEQYF.